This section outlines one TCR beta chain sequence together with its context. These data come from a study of blood T cell repertoires in COVID-19. Methods used by the authors: Quantification of nucleated cells was approximated via reference gene primer amplification. Sequencing used immunoSEQ multiplex PCR; TCRdb keeps in-frame clones, though not all of them. V and J calls and clone size are copied from that table; D and trimming were computed from the DNA. The table has 650,000 to 800,000 clones, over 80% seen once. The germline gives CDR1 MNHEY, CDR2 SMNVEV (reference sequence). The CDR3 has 13 residues. V lost 8 bases and J lost 4; bases outside the gene matches: 7.

The sample was peripheral blood. This TCR was sampled from a woman aged 18 to 35 with acute or convalescent COVID-19. The rearrangement uses TRBV27 and TRBJ1-2; TRBD1 agrees at 7 bases. DNA of the CDR3: TGTGCCAGCTCGACAGGGAGAGGCTATGGCTACACCTTC. As protein: CASSTGRGYGYTF.